This T cell receptor (beta chain) comes out of a study of blood T cell repertoires in COVID-19. In the study overall: There were acute and convalescent COVID-19 samples, and they came from the United States, Italy and Spain. T cells, B-cell-depleted T cells, or PBMCs provided the cDNA or gDNA that served as material.

Germline assignment: CDR1 SGHAT and CDR2 FQNNGV. The CDR3 length is 13 residues. Trimming removed 5 bases at V and 0 bases at J, with 7 bases between. Per the original methods: Counts of nucleated cells, estimated from reference gene primer amplification, were obtained. The table came from immunoSEQ multiplex PCR; TCRdb's copy has only in-frame clones and leaves some out. V, J and clone size are those of that table, while D and trimming were read from the DNA. The sample contains some 70,000 clones, less than 90% of which appear only once. What was sequenced was peripheral blood. This clonotype was sampled from a man aged 80 or over with acute or convalescent COVID-19. V and J are TRBV11-2 and TRBJ1-1; D is unclear. Written as DNA, the CDR3 is TGTGCCAGCAGCGCGGCGTTGAACACTGAAGCTTTCTTT. The encoded protein is CASSAALNTEAFF.